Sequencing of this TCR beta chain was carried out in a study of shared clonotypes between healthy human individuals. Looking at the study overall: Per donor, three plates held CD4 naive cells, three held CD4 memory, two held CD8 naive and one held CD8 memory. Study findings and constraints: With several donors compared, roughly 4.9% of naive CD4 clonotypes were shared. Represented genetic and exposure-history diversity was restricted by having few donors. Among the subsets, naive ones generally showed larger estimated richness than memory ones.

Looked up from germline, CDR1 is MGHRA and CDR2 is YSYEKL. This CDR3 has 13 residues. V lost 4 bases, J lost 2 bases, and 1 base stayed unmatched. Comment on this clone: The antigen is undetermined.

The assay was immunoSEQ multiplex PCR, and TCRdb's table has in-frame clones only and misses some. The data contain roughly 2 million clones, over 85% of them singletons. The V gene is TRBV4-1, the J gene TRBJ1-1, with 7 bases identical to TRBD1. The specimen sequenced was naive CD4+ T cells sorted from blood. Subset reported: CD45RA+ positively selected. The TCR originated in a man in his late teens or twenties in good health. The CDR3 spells CASSRDRNTEAFF. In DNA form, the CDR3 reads TGCGCCAGCAGCCGGGACAGAAACACTGAAGCTTTCTTT.